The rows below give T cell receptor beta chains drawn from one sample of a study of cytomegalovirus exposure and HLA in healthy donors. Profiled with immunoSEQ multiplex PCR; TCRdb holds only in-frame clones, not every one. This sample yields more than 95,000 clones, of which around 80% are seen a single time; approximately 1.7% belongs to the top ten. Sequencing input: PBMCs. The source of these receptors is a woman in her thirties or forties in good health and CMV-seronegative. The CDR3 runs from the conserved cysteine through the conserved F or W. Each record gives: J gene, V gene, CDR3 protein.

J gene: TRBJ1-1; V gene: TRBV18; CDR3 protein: CASSPRGGAGTEAFF
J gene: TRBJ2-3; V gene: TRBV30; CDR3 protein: CAWIKAELYTDTQYF
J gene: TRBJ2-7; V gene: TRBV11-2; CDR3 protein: CASSWELSAGGTSYEQYF
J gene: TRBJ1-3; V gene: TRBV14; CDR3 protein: CASSRVAGNTIYF
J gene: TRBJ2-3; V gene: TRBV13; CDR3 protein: CASSPHSAGPDTQYF
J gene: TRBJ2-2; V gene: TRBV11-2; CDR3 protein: CASSFHGNTGELFF
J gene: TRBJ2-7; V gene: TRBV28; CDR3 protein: CASSSSGGSSYEQYF
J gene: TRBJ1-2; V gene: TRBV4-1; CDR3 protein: CASSPSPNYGYTF
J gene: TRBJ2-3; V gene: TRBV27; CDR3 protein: CASSSEGLSTDTQYF
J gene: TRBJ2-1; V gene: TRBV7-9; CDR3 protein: CASSSEPDRRSNEQFF
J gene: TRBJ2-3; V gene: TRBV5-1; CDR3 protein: CASSGTSSGDTQYF
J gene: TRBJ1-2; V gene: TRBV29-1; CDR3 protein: CSVWREAGYGYTF
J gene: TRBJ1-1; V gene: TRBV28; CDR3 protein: CASSPWDSGSTEAFF
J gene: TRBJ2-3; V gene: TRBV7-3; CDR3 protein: CASSSLLQLAGTDTQYF
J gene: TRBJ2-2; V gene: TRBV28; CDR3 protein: CASSLPTGTGLVGELFF
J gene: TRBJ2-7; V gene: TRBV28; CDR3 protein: CASGTVFYEQYF
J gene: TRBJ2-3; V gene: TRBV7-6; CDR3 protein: CASSLGLLNTDTQYF
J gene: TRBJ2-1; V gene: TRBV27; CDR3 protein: CASSLGDSEFF
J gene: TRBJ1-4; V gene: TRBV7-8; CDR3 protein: CASSLALRLKNEKLFF
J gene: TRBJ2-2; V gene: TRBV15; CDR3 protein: CATSRDVSGPYTGELFF
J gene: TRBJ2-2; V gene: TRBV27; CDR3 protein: CASSLKLGLGQGAGELFF
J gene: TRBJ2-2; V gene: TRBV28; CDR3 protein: CATRTGNTGELFF
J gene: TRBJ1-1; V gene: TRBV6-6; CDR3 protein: CASSWEGGGTEAFF
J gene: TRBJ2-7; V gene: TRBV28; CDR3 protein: CASSPAGSGREQYF
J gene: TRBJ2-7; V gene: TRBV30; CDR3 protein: CAWKEGIYEQYF
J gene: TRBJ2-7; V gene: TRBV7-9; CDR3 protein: CASFNRVNEQYF
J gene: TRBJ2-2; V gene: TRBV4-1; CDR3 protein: CASSPASGTGELFF
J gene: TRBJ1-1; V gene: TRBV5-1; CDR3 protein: CASSLAQGNTEAFF
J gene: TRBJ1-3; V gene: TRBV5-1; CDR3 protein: CASSSQGGTGNTIYF
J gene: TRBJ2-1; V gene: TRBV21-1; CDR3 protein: CASSNESNEQFF
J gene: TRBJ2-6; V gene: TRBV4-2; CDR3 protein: CASSQDTDSGANVLTF
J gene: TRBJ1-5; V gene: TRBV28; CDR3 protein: CASLKMDRVDQPQHF
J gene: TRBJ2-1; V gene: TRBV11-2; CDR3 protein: CASSLPGTSGLEQFF
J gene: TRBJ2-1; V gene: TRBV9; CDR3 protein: CASSGELGSLNEQFF
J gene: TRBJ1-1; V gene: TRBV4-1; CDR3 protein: CASSQGAGYRLNTEAFF
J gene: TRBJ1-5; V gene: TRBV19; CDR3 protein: CASRPVIRNQPQHF
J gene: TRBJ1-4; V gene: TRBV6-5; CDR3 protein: CASSYDRVEKLFF
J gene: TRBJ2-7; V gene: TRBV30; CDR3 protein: CAWSVGGGSYEQYF
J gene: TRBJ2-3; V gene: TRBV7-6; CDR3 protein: CASSLQAPGAYTDTQYF
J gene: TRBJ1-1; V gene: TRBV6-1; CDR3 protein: CASRYRGPGTEAFF
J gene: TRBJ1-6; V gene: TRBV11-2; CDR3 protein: CASSLRSGTGSPLHF
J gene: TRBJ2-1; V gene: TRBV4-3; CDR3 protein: CASSQDLPGGLEVNEQFF
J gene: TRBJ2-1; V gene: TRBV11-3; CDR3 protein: CASSLAGTGEQFF
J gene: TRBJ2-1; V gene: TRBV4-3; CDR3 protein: CASSQGIPPSSYNEQFF
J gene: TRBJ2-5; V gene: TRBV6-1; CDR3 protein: CASEGGVGEQYF
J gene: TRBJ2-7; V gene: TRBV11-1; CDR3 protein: CASSLGGQGSYEQYF
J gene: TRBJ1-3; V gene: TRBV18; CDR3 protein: CASSPTGTDGNTIYF
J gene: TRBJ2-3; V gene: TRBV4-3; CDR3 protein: CASSSSGGSTDTQYF
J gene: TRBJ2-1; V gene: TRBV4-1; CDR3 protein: CASSQGVWTSGPLGNNEQFF
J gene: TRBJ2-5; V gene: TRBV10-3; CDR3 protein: CAISENQGRQETQYF
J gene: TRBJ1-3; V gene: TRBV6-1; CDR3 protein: CASSVSESGNTIYF
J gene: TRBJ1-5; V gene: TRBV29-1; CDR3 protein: CSVVGQAGQPQHF
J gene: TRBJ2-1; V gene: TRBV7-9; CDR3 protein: CASSLGQDYNEQFF
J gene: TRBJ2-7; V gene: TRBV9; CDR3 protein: CASSVGAGSSYEQYF
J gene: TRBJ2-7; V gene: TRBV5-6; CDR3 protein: CASSSQGQGFGFGEYF
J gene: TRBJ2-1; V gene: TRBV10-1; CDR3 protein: CASSEIGEQFF
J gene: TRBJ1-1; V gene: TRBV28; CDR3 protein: CATLSMTEAFF
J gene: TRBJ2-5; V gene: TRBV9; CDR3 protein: CASSYNEGQTQYF